Sequencing of this T cell receptor (beta chain) was carried out in a study of CD8 T cells in ankylosing spondylitis. TCRdb called the 5' RACE reads again in MiXCR, with one record for every CDR3 protein. The profile covers about 160,000 distinct CDR3 sequences, with around a tenth appearing a single time and about 14% taken by the ten largest. V gave up 3 bases and J gave up 8 bases, with 13 bases separating them. The germline gives CDR1 SGHDN, CDR2 FVKESK. The CDR3 totals 13 residues. Sequencing was done on a sample of blood, either unsorted or a sorted T cell fraction (not recorded which). The chain recombines TRBV14 with TRBJ1-1; a weak D match, TRBD1 (5 bases). This clonotype was obtained from a female donor with ankylosing spondylitis or in good health (not recorded which). The CDR3: CASSHVDSGEAFF. For the CDR3, the DNA is TGTGCCAGCAGCCATGTCGACAGTGGGGAAGCTTTCTTT.